This T cell receptor (beta chain) is drawn from a study of a mutant IDH1 vaccine in newly diagnosed glioma. On the study more broadly: Treatment recipients were approximately 60% male and about 40% female, and their mean age was about 40 years. The therapy given earlier, which was standard therapy, consisted of radiotherapy, temozolomide, or both, and most of the patients received both.

Profiled with immunoSEQ multiplex PCR; TCRdb holds only in-frame clones, not every one. The data hold roughly 60,000 clones, with roughly 76% observed a single time. Time point given: week 35, safety follow-up. What each vaccine dose contained was 300 ug of mutant IDH1 20-mer peptide, accompanied by topical imiquimod. Remarks on this clone: Antigen unknown.

The sequences come from PBMCs, collected from a glioma patient whose treatment included an IDH1 peptide vaccine. This clonotype was obtained from a middle-aged man with glioma.

CDR3 nucleotide sequence: TGTGCCAGCCCCCCGGGAGGCACCGGGGAGCTGTTTTTT. Translated, it gives CASPPGGTGELFF. J is TRBJ2-2 and V is TRBV7-8; 7 bases are a match to TRBD2. The CDR3 runs to 13 residues. Unmatched junction bases numbered 4, after V lost 8 bases and J lost 4 bases. CDR1 and CDR2 from the germline V gene are SGHVS and FQNEAQ.